Below, one TCR beta chain is given with its context. Individual cDNA molecules were tagged with unique molecular identifiers, the study reported. Via MiXCR, TCRdb re-called the 5' RACE reads, giving one row per CDR3 protein. The repertoire has around 60,000 distinct CDR3 sequences, 10% to 12% of them found once; the top ten carry roughly 3%. The entry originates in a study of early T cells in non-severe SARS-CoV-2 infection. The wider study: The study sequenced bulk RNA from unsorted whole blood, with chains unpaired.

The germline CDR1 and CDR2 sequences are MNHEY and SVGAGI. Trimming pared 5 bases from V and 0 bases from J, leaving 15 bases between. This CDR3 region has 16 residues. The clonotype comes from an adult who was a healthcare worker with PCR-confirmed SARS-CoV-2 infection or an uninfected control (not recorded which). The specimen comprised whole blood, sampled at baseline. This chain joins TRBV6-5 and TRBJ2-3; weak D call: TRBD1 (5 bases). The CDR3 protein is CASSPWTDTSTDTQYF. The DNA of the CDR3 is TGTGCCAGCAGTCCGTGGACGGACACTAGCACAGATACGCAGTATTTT.